The 17 T cell receptor beta chains presented below share a single source sample, sequenced in a study of blood T cell repertoires in COVID-19. The method was immunoSEQ multiplex PCR; TCRdb's version includes in-frame clones alone and lacks a portion of them. The profile shows about 150,000 clones, 90% to 95% of them singletons. Sequenced input: peripheral blood. These receptors were obtained from a man aged 50 or older with acute or convalescent COVID-19.

Note on this clone: The identical CDR3 is also encoded by other nucleotide sequences in the sample. The V and J genes are TRBV28 and TRBJ2-7; 9 bases match TRBD1. Looked up from germline, CDR1 is MDHEN and CDR2 is SYDVKM. The CDR3 is made up of 17 amino acids. V was clipped by 4 bases and J by 7 bases; unmatched bases: 17. The CDR3 region has the DNA TGTGCCAGCAGTTCCTATTATCGGGTACAGGGGGCGGAAGAGCAGTACGTC. As protein: CASSSYYRVQGAEEQYV.

The chain is built from TRBV5-1 and TRBJ2-2; TRBD1 agrees at 10 bases. Germline V gene sequence: CDR1 SGHRS, CDR2 YFSETQ. This CDR3 region has 15 residues. Trimming cost V 1 base and J 7 bases; bases outside gene matches: 4. The chain's CDR3 is CASSLPGQGIGELFF. The CDR3 bases are TGCGCCAGCAGCTTGCCGGGACAGGGGATCGGGGAGCTGTTTTTT.

V gene TRBV27 combines with J gene TRBJ1-1, with D unresolved. The CDR3 has 17 residues. Germline CDR1 is MNHEY and CDR2 is SMNVEV (reference sequence). Trimming took 9 bases from V and 1 from J, leaving 24 bases between them. The CDR3, as DNA: TGTGCCAGGCGCGGGCCCCAAGGTAAGGTTCCGAACACTGAAGCTTTCTTT. This translates into CARRGPQGKVPNTEAFF.

The V gene is TRBV4-3, the J gene TRBJ2-3; 9 positions agree with TRBD1. There are 16 residues in the CDR3. Germline-derived CDR1 and CDR2 are LGHNA and YSLEER. After removal of 0 bases from V and 1 base from J, the junction contained 2 bases not matched to a gene. For the CDR3, the DNA is TGCGCCAGCAGCCAAGAAAGGACAGGGGGCACAGATACGCAGTATTTT. As protein: CASSQERTGGTDTQYF.

V gene TRBV10-3 combines with J gene TRBJ2-7; 10 bases agree with TRBD1. This CDR3 spans 11 amino acids. Germline V gene lookup returns CDR1 ENHRY and CDR2 SYGVKD. Unmatched junction bases numbered 4, after V lost 10 bases and J lost 7 bases. The CDR3 nucleotides read TGTGCCACTGGACAGGGGGGTGAGCAGTACGTC. This gives the protein CATGQGGEQYV.

The J gene is TRBJ1-2, the V gene TRBV10-3; D is undetermined. Germline loops: CDR1 ENHRY, CDR2 SYGVKD. This CDR3 spans 15 amino acids. V lost 0 bases to trimming and J lost 2 bases, with 10 bases between them. The chain's CDR3 is CAISESGEGNYGYTF. The CDR3 DNA reads TGTGCCATCAGTGAGTCCGGGGAAGGAAACTATGGCTACACCTTC.

The gene calls are TRBV7-9 and TRBJ2-6; 12 positions match TRBD1. Germline V CDR1 and CDR2: SEHNR, FQNEAQ (reference sequence). This CDR3 has 17 residues. J was trimmed by 4 bases and V by 4 bases; bases with no gene match: 5. This CDR3 reads CASSSGTGGSGANVLTF. In nucleotides, the CDR3 is TGTGCCAGCAGCTCCGGGACAGGGGGCTCCGGGGCCAACGTCCTGACTTTC.

The chain is built from TRBV7-9 and TRBJ1-1, with a possible D match to TRBD1 (5 bases). Germline CDR1 is SEHNR and CDR2 is FQNEAQ (reference sequence). Between the trimmed V and J ends, which lost 1 base and 3 bases, there was a span of 15 bases. The CDR3 runs 16 residues. CDR3 DNA: TGTGCCAGCAGCTTAGGGGGATCAGGGCTGGACACTGAAGCTTTCTTT. Translated, it gives CASSLGGSGLDTEAFF.

This rearrangement joins TRBV11-2 to TRBJ1-1; D perhaps matches TRBD1 (6 bases). Germline V gene lookup returns CDR1 SGHAT and CDR2 FQNNGV. Between the trimmed V and J ends, which lost 3 bases and 0 bases, there was a span of 14 bases. The CDR3 has 16 residues. The DNA for the CDR3 is TGTGCCAGCAGCTTGAAGGACAGATATTTGAACACTGAAGCTTTCTTT. Residues: CASSLKDRYLNTEAFF.

A single count supports this clone. The chain couples TRBV4-3 to TRBJ2-5; the D gene is possibly TRBD1 (5 bases). Germline CDR1 reads LGHNA; CDR2 reads YSLEER. This CDR3 comprises 15 residues. V was clipped by 1 base and J by 7 bases, with 16 bases between them. The CDR3 sequence: CASSQGVVGLGTQYF. CDR3 DNA sequence: TGCGCCAGCAGCCAAGGAGTTGTGGGGCTAGGGACCCAGTACTTC.

For this clone: Other DNA sequences in the sample encode the same CDR3. This chain links TRBV3-1 (or the pseudogene TRBV3-2) with TRBJ1-1; TRBD1 is a possible D gene (6 bases). The CDR3 loop spans 12 amino acids. The germline V gene encodes CDR1 LGHDT and CDR2 YNNKEL (reference sequence). V was shortened by 4 bases and J by 7 bases, with 10 bases between the two germline ends. The CDR3 region is CASSLGQLEAFF. As DNA, the CDR3 is TGTGCCAGCAGCCTAGGACAGCTTGAAGCTTTCTTT.

V and J are TRBV7-2 and TRBJ2-5; D remains unclear. The length of the CDR3 is 15 residues. Germline values: CDR1 SGHTA, CDR2 FQGNSA. V shed 0 bases and J shed 3 bases, with 11 bases lying between them. CDR3 sequence (DNA): TGTGCCAGCAGCTTAGCTGCGGTCCTAAAAGAGACCCAGTACTTC. Translating gives CASSLAAVLKETQYF. The complete variable domain, with remaining parts taken from reference TRBV7-2 and TRBJ2-5, reads GAGVSQSPSNKVTEKGKDVELRCDPISGHTALYWYRQSLGQGLEFLIYFQGNSAPDKSGLPSDRFSAERTGGSVSTLTIQRTQQEDSAVYLCASSLAAVLKETQYFGPGTRLLVL.

V is TRBV11-1 and J is TRBJ2-1, with D possibly TRBD2 on 5 matching bases. Per the germline V gene, CDR1 is SGHAT and CDR2 is FQDESV (reference sequence). V dropped 4 bases and J dropped 9 bases, with 13 bases sitting between them. CDR3 length equals 13 residues. Here the CDR3 reads CASSYWQGSEQFF. The CDR3 region has the DNA TGTGCCAGCAGCTACTGGCAAGGGAGTGAGCAGTTCTTC.

V and J are TRBV11-2 and TRBJ2-7, with D possibly TRBD2 on 5 matching bases. The CDR3 has 17 amino acids. Germline V gene lookup returns CDR1 SGHAT and CDR2 FQNNGV. Trimming stripped 5 bases from V and 1 base from J, with 21 bases between. The chain's CDR3 is CASSDRRFGRRSYEQYF. CDR3 DNA sequence: TGTGCCAGCAGCGACCGTCGGTTCGGGCGGAGGTCCTACGAGCAGTACTTC.

This CDR3 reads CASSLTGYEQYF. Here the CDR3 DNA reads TGTGCCAGCAGTTTGACAGGCTACGAGCAGTACTTC. V gene TRBV27 combines with J gene TRBJ2-7, with D possibly being TRBD1 (6 bases). CDR3 length: 12 residues. The V gene's germline CDR1 is MNHEY and CDR2 SMNVEV (reference sequence). The V and J ends lost 3 bases and 3 bases respectively, with 6 bases between them.

V gene TRBV3-1 (or the pseudogene TRBV3-2) combines with J gene TRBJ1-2, with D possibly being TRBD1 (5 bases). The germline V gene encodes CDR1 LGHDT and CDR2 YNNKEL (reference sequence). V was pared by 0 bases and J by 5 bases, with 7 bases between. The CDR3 length is 13 residues. The CDR3 reads CASSQEGVYGYTF. CDR3 coding DNA: TGTGCCAGCAGCCAAGAAGGGGTGTATGGCTACACCTTC.

Only one count was recorded for this clone. This chain links TRBV28 with TRBJ1-4; possible D gene TRBD1, 6 bases. Germline V gene sequence: CDR1 MDHEN, CDR2 SYDVKM. The ends were cut back, 1 base at V and 5 bases at J, with 8 bases in the middle. The CDR3 is 14 residues long. CDR3 nucleotide sequence: TGTGCCAGCAGTTTATCGGGGACAAATGAAAAACTGTTTTTT. Amino acids: CASSLSGTNEKLFF.